The 13 T cell receptor beta chains reported below all come from one sample, sequenced in a study of blood T cell repertoires in COVID-19. Clones were sequenced by immunoSEQ multiplex PCR, and TCRdb holds only the in-frame ones, with some missing. The sample lists 150,000 to 200,000 clones; approximately 81% were seen once. The sample taken for sequencing was PBMCs or T cells enriched from blood (not recorded which). The receptors were sampled from a man in his fifties or sixties who had recovered from COVID-19.

The chain joins TRBV3-1 (or the pseudogene TRBV3-2) to TRBJ1-6; 7 bases line up with TRBD1. The length of the CDR3 is 16 residues. V dropped 2 bases and J dropped 5; count of bases not matched to a gene: 6. Germline CDR1 reads LGHDT; CDR2 reads YNNKEL (reference sequence). The CDR3 loop reads CASSQRAGQNNSPLHF. In nucleotides, the CDR3 is TGTGCCAGCAGCCAAAGGGCGGGACAGAATAATTCACCCCTCCACTTT.

The V and J genes are TRBV12-3 or TRBV12-4 and TRBJ1-1, with D unclear. The CDR3 consists of 13 residues. The germline V and J ends were trimmed by 2 bases and 5 bases, with 9 bases remaining between them. CDR3: CASSLNLRTEAFF. For the CDR3, the DNA is TGTGCCAGCAGTTTAAACCTGAGGACTGAAGCTTTCTTT.

The CDR3: CASSQDLGEGNSPLHF. In nucleotides, the CDR3 is TGTGCCAGCAGCCAAGATCTGGGAGAGGGTAATTCACCCCTCCACTTT. This rearrangement joins TRBV3-1 (or the pseudogene TRBV3-2) to TRBJ1-6; the D is unclear. Germline CDR1 LGHDT, CDR2 YNNKEL (reference sequence). The CDR3 totals 16 residues. The germline V and J ends were trimmed by 0 bases and 6 bases, with 12 bases remaining between them.

The V call is TRBV5-1, the J call TRBJ1-6, with 9 bases aligning to TRBD1. The germline gives CDR1 SGHRS, CDR2 YFSETQ. V lost 7 bases and J lost 7; bases outside the gene matches: 3. CDR3 size: 13 residues. The CDR3 DNA reads as TGCGCCAGCCGCGGGACAGGGAATTCACCCCTCCACTTT. It specifies CASRGTGNSPLHF.

The chain links TRBV3-1 (or the pseudogene TRBV3-2) to TRBJ2-2, with 7 positions matching TRBD1. CDR1 is LGHDT, CDR2 YNNKEL, per germline (reference sequence). The CDR3 totals 14 residues. The trim removed 4 bases at V and 6 bases at J, leaving 5 bases unmatched. The CDR3 DNA reads TGTGCCAGCAGCCTCGGACAGGCCGCCGGGGAGCTGTTTTTT. It translates to CASSLGQAAGELFF.

The genes are TRBV7-3 and TRBJ2-2, with 10 bases identical to TRBD1. This CDR3 is 16 amino acids long. After removal of 4 bases from V and 3 bases from J, the junction contained 5 bases not matched to a gene. The germline V gene encodes CDR1 SGHTA and CDR2 FQGTGA. CDR3 bases: TGTGCCAGCAGCTCGACCGGGACAGGGGACACCGGGGAGCTGTTTTTT. Translating it yields CASSSTGTGDTGELFF.

The sample holds a few counts of this clone. The rearrangement joins TRBV7-2 to TRBJ1-2, with D hard to call. The CDR3 is made up of 12 amino acids. The V and J ends lost 5 bases and 8 bases respectively, with 12 bases between them. CDR1 is SGHTA, CDR2 FQGNSA, per germline. The CDR3 loop is CASSADYGGYTF. Written as DNA, the CDR3 is TGTGCCAGCAGCGCCGATTATGGCGGCTACACCTTC.

This clone occurred a few times. The chain has TRBV5-4 and TRBJ1-2, with 7 positions matching TRBD1. Losses at the gene ends were 0 bases for V and 0 bases for J; bases not matched to a gene: 5. Germline lookup yields CDR1 SGHNT and CDR2 YYREEE (reference sequence). This CDR3 contains 16 residues. CDR3 sequence (DNA): TGTGCCAGCAGCTTGGAAGGGGGCAGAGCTAACTATGGCTACACCTTC. It yields the protein CASSLEGGRANYGYTF. Full variable domain (rest looked up from reference TRBV5-4 and TRBJ1-2): ETGVTQSPTHLIKTRGQQVTLRCSSQSGHNTVSWYQQALGQGPQFIFQYYREEENGRGNFPPRFSGLQFPNYSSELNVNALELDDSALYLCASSLEGGRANYGYTFGSGTRLTVV.

The chain employs TRBV24-1 and TRBJ2-2, with 9 nucleotides matching TRBD1. The germline CDR1 and CDR2 sequences are KGHDR and SFDVKD. The CDR3 contains 16 residues. V gave up 7 bases and J gave up 3 bases; unmatched junction bases: 8. The CDR3 nucleotides read TGTGCCACCAGATCAACCGGGACAGGGTACACCGGGGAGCTGTTTTTT. Residues: CATRSTGTGYTGELFF.

The chain has TRBV5-5 and TRBJ1-6, with unresolved D. The CDR3 spans 15 residues. Trimming took off 2 bases at V and 0 bases at J, with 6 bases between the two ends. Germline CDR1 reads SGHKS; CDR2 reads YYEKEE (reference sequence). CDR3 protein: CASSLLSSYNSPLHF. Here the CDR3 DNA reads TGTGCCAGCAGCTTATTGAGCTCCTATAATTCACCCCTCCACTTT. The whole variable domain, remainder taken from reference TRBV5-5 and TRBJ1-6, is DAGVTQSPTHLIKTRGQQVTLRCSPISGHKSVSWYQQVLGQGPQFIFQYYEKEERGRGNFPDRFSARQFPNYSSELNVNALLLGDSALYLCASSLLSSYNSPLHFGNGTRLTVT.

V and J are TRBV6-1 and TRBJ1-5, with a possible D match to TRBD1 (6 bases). The germline V gene has CDR1 MNHNS and CDR2 SASEGT. The CDR3 is made up of 15 amino acids. V was cut by 0 bases and J by 0 bases, with 6 bases left in between. CDR3 sequence reads: CASSEATGSNQPQHF. The CDR3 coding sequence is TGTGCCAGCAGTGAAGCGACAGGTAGCAATCAGCCCCAGCATTTT.

The V and J genes are TRBV7-8 and TRBJ2-3; TRBD2 matches at 7 bases. Trimming took 6 bases from V and 6 from J; bases not matched to a gene: 9. Germline lookup yields CDR1 SGHVS and CDR2 FQNEAQ. CDR3 length: 14 residues. CDR3 sequence: CASRLTSNQDTQYF. CDR3 nucleotide sequence: TGTGCCAGCAGACTGACTAGCAACCAGGATACGCAGTATTTT.

The CDR3, as DNA: TGTGCCAGTAGTACCCCGAGGGCGGGAGGGCCCAATGAGCAGTTCTTC. This sequence encodes CASSTPRAGGPNEQFF. The chain has TRBV19 and TRBJ2-1, with TRBD2 matching 9 bases. Germline-derived CDR1 and CDR2 are LNHDA and SQIVND (reference sequence). The length of the CDR3 is 16 residues. The ends lost 4 bases at V and 6 bases at J; junction bases unmatched: 10.